This TCR beta chain was profiled in a study of shared clonotypes between healthy human individuals. The method was immunoSEQ multiplex PCR; TCRdb's version includes in-frame clones alone and lacks a portion of them. The table has a few million clones, more than 80% seen once. Germline V gene sequence: CDR1 ENHRY, CDR2 SYGVKD. Trimming shortened V by 4 bases and J by 0 bases, and 10 bases separated the two germline ends. The CDR3 totals 16 residues. A CD45RA+ naive subset and a CD45RA-negative memory subset were split from CD4+ cells. The sequence derives from a man aged 18 to 30 in good health. Sequenced input: naive CD4+ T cells sorted from blood. As for subset: CD45RA+ positively selected. The chain joins TRBV10-3 to TRBJ2-6; D perhaps matches TRBD1 (6 bases). The CDR3 region is CAISAGASSGANVLTF. The CDR3 DNA sequence: TGTGCCATCAGTGCAGGGGCCAGCTCTGGGGCCAACGTCCTGACTTTC.